A selection of T cell receptor beta chains follows, all from one sample in a study of radiotherapy plus CTLA-4 blockade in lung cancer. Using immunoSEQ multiplex PCR, the repertoire was profiled, and TCRdb retains in-frame clones only, with some absent. This table has approximately 94,000 clones, around 84% appearing once. Sequencing used peripheral blood, obtained from a patient treated with radiotherapy plus ipilimumab. Receptor source: a human donor with non-small cell lung cancer that progressed on radiotherapy plus ipilimumab. The CDR3 runs from the conserved cysteine through the conserved F or W. D genes are given only for firm matches. Size values are once, few and many counts, or a class for expanded clones, and some rows have none.

>.|TRBD2|TRBJ2-1|TRBV11-2
CASSLSSGTYNEQFF
TGTGCCAGCAGCTTGTCTAGCGGAACCTACAATGAGCAGTTCTTC
>.|.|TRBJ1-2|TRBV30
CAWSVGEDGYTF
TGTGCCTGGAGTGTCGGGGAAGATGGCTACACCTTC
>once|TRBD2|TRBJ2-2|TRBV7-9
CASSPLAGDTGELFF
TGTGCCAGCAGCCCGCTAGCGGGAGACACCGGGGAGCTGTTTTTT
>few|.|TRBJ2-6|TRBV30
CAWSVPSVSGANVLTF
TGTGCCTGGAGTGTCCCCAGTGTCTCTGGGGCCAACGTCCTGACTTTC
>.|TRBD2|TRBJ2-3|TRBV4-1
CASSPQAGRADTQYF
TGCGCCAGCAGCCCCCAAGCGGGACGGGCAGATACGCAGTATTTT
>.|.|TRBJ1-1|TRBV18
CASSPDADISGAFF
TGTGCCAGCTCCCCTGACGCCGATATTTCTGGGGCTTTCTTT
>.|.|TRBJ2-3|TRBV7-3
CASSPRDRRTDTQYF
TGTGCCAGCAGCCCTAGGGACCGACGAACAGATACGCAGTATTTT
>.|.|TRBJ1-2|TRBV2
CASSEVGDYGYTF
TGTGCCAGCAGTGAAGTTGGGGACTATGGCTACACCTTC
>.|TRBD1|TRBJ1-1|TRBV6-5
CASTTGGENTEAFF
TGTGCCAGTACGACAGGGGGGGAGAACACTGAAGCTTTCTTT
>.|.|TRBJ2-7|TRBV11-2
CASSYGPVYEQYF
TGTGCCAGCAGCTACGGGCCCGTCTACGAGCAGTACTTC
>.|.|TRBJ2-1|TRBV7-2
CASSLREFYEQFF
TGTGCCAGCAGCTTACGCGAATTCTATGAGCAGTTCTTC
>.|.|TRBJ1-1|TRBV5-5
CASSFSPGNTEAFF
TGTGCCAGCAGCTTTTCACCAGGGAACACTGAAGCTTTCTTT